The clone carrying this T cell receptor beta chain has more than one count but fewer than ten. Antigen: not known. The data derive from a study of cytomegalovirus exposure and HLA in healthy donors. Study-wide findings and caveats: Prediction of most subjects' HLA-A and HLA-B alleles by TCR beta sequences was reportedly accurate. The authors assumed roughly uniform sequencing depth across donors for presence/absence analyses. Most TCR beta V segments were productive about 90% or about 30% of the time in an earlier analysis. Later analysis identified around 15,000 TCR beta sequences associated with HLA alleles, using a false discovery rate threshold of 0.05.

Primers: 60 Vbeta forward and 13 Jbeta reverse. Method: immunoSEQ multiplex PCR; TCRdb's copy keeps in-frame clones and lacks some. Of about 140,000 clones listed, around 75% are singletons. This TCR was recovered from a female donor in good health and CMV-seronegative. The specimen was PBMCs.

In nucleotides, the CDR3 is TGTGCCAGCTCACCACCGGGACAGGGCTCTTACGAGCAGTACTTC. Encoded protein: CASSPPGQGSYEQYF. The J gene is TRBJ2-7, the V gene TRBV18; TRBD1 aligns across 9 bases. Trimming removed 0 bases from V and 4 bases from J; junction bases left unmatched: 4. The CDR3 runs 15 residues. Germline CDR1 reads KGHSH; CDR2 reads LQKENI.